This T cell receptor (beta chain) was sequenced in a study of blood T cells in healthy people across ages (dated by TCRdb to about 2015). Looking at the study overall: Template switching captured roughly one uniquely barcoded TCR beta cDNA molecule per two T cells in model experiments. Age-related changes in TCR beta repertoire diversity were measured in the study by deep sequencing normalized with unique cDNA molecular identifiers. To avoid experimental bias, donors of different ages were spread randomly across the sequencing lanes. The donors were split into four age groups: young (average around 15 years), middle-aged (roughly 40), aged (about 56) and long-lived (82). Using the same blood draw, the study looked at two additional independent replicas of 1 million unique cDNA reads for two donors, one aged 18 to 30 and the other aged 80 or older. The paper's findings and limits, for the study overall: Estimates of total diversity from one million sequenced T cells were regarded as lower bounds and underestimates. Bulk unsorted PBMC profiling prevented conclusive comparison of naive and antigen-experienced compartments. Compared with the aged group, the long-lived group had more naive CD4+ T cells, fewer expanded clones and increased TCR diversity, suggesting age selection. Observed TCR beta diversity per million T cells fell roughly linearly with age, and a significant reduction was already apparent by age roughly 41. Observed TCR beta diversity correlated strongly with the percentage of naive T cells measured by flow cytometry. Donor CMV infection status was unknown, potentially confounding age-related changes in expanded clonotypes.

Points on this clonotype: The clone's antigen remains unknown. At one end the junction does not follow the germline gene, possibly because of a read error.

Libraries came from 5' RACE. The instrument was an Illumina HiSeq 2500. A second PCR of roughly 7 to 12 cycles was run with a J-beta primer mix and a sample-barcoded 5' primer. A unique molecular identifier was introduced onto each TCR beta cDNA molecule by a template-switch 5' adaptor carrying 12 random nucleotides. Each sample yielded at least 2.5 million CDR3-containing paired-end reads. First-strand cDNA was synthesized from all RNA with the Mint cDNA synthesis kit, primed by a TRBC-specific oligonucleotide. All cDNA was treated with uracil-DNA glycosylase and then went through a first 18-cycle PCR with the universal primers M1SS and BC2_uni_R. The published analysis was carried out like this. Each sample was normalized by randomly selecting 1 million high-quality reads, each carrying a distinct molecular identifier. Reads with shared molecular identifiers were discarded instead of being binned into consensus sequences. CDR3 identification, clonotype clustering and error correction used MiTCR with a Q25 quality threshold and the strictest error-elimination algorithm. Lower-bound total TCR beta diversity was estimated with a nonparametric unseen species model using Euler transformation. Starting from the raw public reads, TCRdb applied fastp trimming at Q25, assembled clones with MiXCR and retained in-frame beta chains. Each entry merges the rows of one CDR3 protein and shows their most common DNA and genes. The V and J calls and clone size come from TCRdb's table, not from the authors' own analysis. Recorded for this sample are hundreds of thousands of distinct CDR3 sequences; roughly 45% of them occurred a single time. The ten largest clones take up roughly 20% of the sample.

Donors were 30 to 45 systemically healthy Caucasian individuals from Russia aged roughly 6 to 95 years. Each donor gave roughly 9.5 milliliters of peripheral blood, collected into EDTA-treated Vacutainer tubes. Ficoll-Paque density-gradient centrifugation was used to isolate PBMCs, with at least 7 million per sample. Total RNA was extracted from PBMCs with Trizol reagent, with at least 5.5 micrograms obtained per sample. Naive CD45RAhigh/CD27high T cell percentages were measured by flow cytometry on a PBMC aliquot from every donor. The specimen was blood. This TCR was sampled from a woman aged 60-75 years in good health.

At the DNA level, the sequence is TGTGCCAGCAGTCTACGGACTAGCGGGAGTGTGAATGAGCGGTTCTTC. It is translated as CASSLRTSGSVNERFF. Recombination joined TRBV12-3 or TRBV12-4 with TRBJ2-1; TRBD2 matches 13 bases in the middle. The CDR3 holds 16 amino acids from the cysteine to the phenylalanine. Of the read, only the CDR3 DNA is kept; its 48 bases are in frame from base 1.